Here is one TCR beta chain with its context. Its antigen is unknown. There are 11 residues in the CDR3. CDR1 MGHDK and CDR2 SYGVNS come from the germline V gene. Trimming took off 2 bases at V and 11 bases at J, with 10 bases between the two ends. Profiled with immunoSEQ multiplex PCR; TCRdb holds only in-frame clones, not every one. In the table there are 260,000 or so clones, about 90% of which are singletons. This sample is part of a study of cytomegalovirus exposure and HLA in healthy donors. Study results and limitations: Reportedly, cytomegalovirus status was diagnosed with high sensitivity and specificity. CMV antigen specificity of a few CMV-associated chains was confirmed in vitro. The study designated over 150 TCR beta chains cytomegalovirus-associated.

The validation cohort, a group of more than 95 subjects, included the donors and was separate from the roughly 620-subject first cohort. Material: PBMCs. The TCR comes from a woman aged 25 to 39 in good health and CMV-seronegative. The chain employs TRBV25-1 and TRBJ2-7; maybe TRBD1 (6 bases). The CDR3 sequence is CASSEPGTKYF. The CDR3 DNA reads TGTGCCAGCAGTGAACCCGGGACAAAGTACTTC.